The clone carrying this T cell receptor beta chain was picked up one time. This entry comes from a study of blood T cell repertoires in COVID-19. The wider study: PBMCs, B-cell-depleted T cells, or T cells provided the cDNA or gDNA that made up the material.

This CDR3 is built from 16 residues. Per germline, CDR1 SEHNR and CDR2 FQNEAQ (reference sequence). Losses at the gene ends were 1 base for V and 4 bases for J; bases not matched to a gene: 4. Sequencing was performed with immunoSEQ multiplex PCR; in TCRdb, only in-frame clones are kept and a portion is missing. The sample yields 200,000 to 300,000 clones, roughly 87% seen once. This rearrangement joins TRBV7-9 to TRBJ1-1, with 12 positions matching TRBD1. Sequencing input: PBMCs or T cells enriched from blood (not recorded which). The receptor comes from a woman aged 25-40 years with acute COVID-19. DNA for the CDR3: TGTGCCAGCAGCTTAGGGGGACAGGGGGCGGTCACTGAAGCTTTCTTT. Encoded protein: CASSLGGQGAVTEAFF.